Listed here are 3 T cell receptor beta chains from one sample, sequenced in a study of blood T cell repertoires in COVID-19. Using immunoSEQ multiplex PCR, the repertoire was profiled, and TCRdb retains in-frame clones only, with some absent. The sample comprises around 200,000 clones, roughly nine tenths of which are singletons, and 2% to 2.5% rests with the top ten. Sequenced material: peripheral blood. The receptors originated from a woman in her fifties or sixties with acute or convalescent COVID-19.

The chain links TRBV6-6 to TRBJ2-1; 9 bases agree with TRBD2. V lost 2 bases, J lost 7 bases, and 6 bases stayed unmatched. This CDR3 has 15 amino acids. In germline, CDR1 is MNHNY, CDR2 SVGAGI (reference sequence). This CDR3 reads CASSYGAGGRNEQFF. The CDR3 region has the DNA TGTGCCAGCAGTTACGGTGCGGGGGGGCGTAATGAGCAGTTCTTC.

The CDR3, as DNA: TGTGCCAGTAGTATAGAGGCCGGGGATCAGCCCCAGCATTTT. It is translated as CASSIEAGDQPQHF. The chain recombines TRBV19 with TRBJ1-5; D is ambiguous. Germline values: CDR1 LNHDA, CDR2 SQIVND (reference sequence). With 0 bases removed from V and 5 bases from J, the gap between germline ends came to 8 bases. The CDR3 runs to 14 residues.

CDR3 coding DNA: TGTGCCAGCAGTGGAGACGGGGGGGACACTGAAGCTTTCTTT. It translates to CASSGDGGDTEAFF. The chain is built from TRBV5-6 and TRBJ1-1; a possible D gene is TRBD1 (5 bases). With 5 bases removed from V and 3 bases from J, the gap between germline ends came to 14 bases. The CDR3 contains 14 residues. CDR1 and CDR2 from the germline V gene are SGHDT and YYEEEE.